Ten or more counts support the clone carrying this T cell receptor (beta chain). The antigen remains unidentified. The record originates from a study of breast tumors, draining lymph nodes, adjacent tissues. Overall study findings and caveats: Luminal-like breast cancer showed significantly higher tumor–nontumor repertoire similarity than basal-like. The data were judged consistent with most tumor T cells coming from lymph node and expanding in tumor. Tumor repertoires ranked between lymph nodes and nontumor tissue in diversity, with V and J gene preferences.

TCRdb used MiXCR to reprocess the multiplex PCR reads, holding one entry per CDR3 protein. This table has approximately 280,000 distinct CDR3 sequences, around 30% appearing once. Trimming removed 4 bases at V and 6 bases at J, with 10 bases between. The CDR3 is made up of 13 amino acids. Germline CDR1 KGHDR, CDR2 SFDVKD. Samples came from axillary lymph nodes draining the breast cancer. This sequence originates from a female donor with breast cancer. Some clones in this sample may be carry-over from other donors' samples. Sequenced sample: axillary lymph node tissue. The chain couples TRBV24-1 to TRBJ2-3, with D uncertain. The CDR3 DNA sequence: TGTGCCACCAGTGACCGTCTCGTGGATACGCAGTATTTT. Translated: CATSDRLVDTQYF.